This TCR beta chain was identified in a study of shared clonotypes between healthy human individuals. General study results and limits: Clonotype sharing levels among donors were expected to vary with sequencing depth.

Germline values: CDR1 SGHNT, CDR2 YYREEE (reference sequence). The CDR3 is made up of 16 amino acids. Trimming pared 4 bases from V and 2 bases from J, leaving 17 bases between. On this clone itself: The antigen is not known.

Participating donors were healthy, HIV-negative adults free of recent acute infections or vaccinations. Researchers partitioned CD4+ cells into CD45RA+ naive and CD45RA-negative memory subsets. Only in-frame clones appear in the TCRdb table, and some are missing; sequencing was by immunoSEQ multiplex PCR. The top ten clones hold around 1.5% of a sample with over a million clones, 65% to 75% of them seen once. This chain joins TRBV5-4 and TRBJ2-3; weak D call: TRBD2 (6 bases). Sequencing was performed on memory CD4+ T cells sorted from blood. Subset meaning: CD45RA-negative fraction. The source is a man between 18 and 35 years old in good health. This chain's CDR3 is CASSSYWRGDTDTQYF. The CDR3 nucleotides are TGTGCCAGCAGCAGCTATTGGCGGGGCGACACAGATACGCAGTATTTT. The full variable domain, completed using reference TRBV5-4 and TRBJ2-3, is ETGVTQSPTHLIKTRGQQVTLRCSSQSGHNTVSWYQQALGQGPQFIFQYYREEENGRGNFPPRFSGLQFPNYSSELNVNALELDDSALYLCASSSYWRGDTDTQYFGPGTRLTVL.